The TCR beta chain under discussion was sequenced for a study of regulatory T cells in long-lasting Graves disease. Study background: Graves' patients with a new diagnosis had received antithyroid drugs under 3 months. Study-level results: Under persistent disease, TRBV28, TRBJ1-2 and TRBJ2-5 were used preferentially.

Construction of TCR beta libraries relied on iRepertoire HTBI primers and on Arm-PCR targeting CDR3 regions. Original processing notes: Samples jointly harbored 60 to 70 TRBV and 14 to 15 TRBJ segments. TCRdb recomputed calls from the multiplex PCR reads with MiXCR, one row per CDR3 protein. The authors' filters were not applied to this entry. The repertoire holds about 400,000 distinct CDR3 sequences, with around 15% as singletons. Indicated time point: newly diagnosed GD, antithyroid drugs for less than 3 months. Generation of the TCR library employed RNA extracted from PBMCs. The authors drew patients from an endocrinology department in Xi'an, China. Trimming took 5 bases from V and 7 from J, leaving 17 bases between them. CDR3 length: 14 residues. A few counts support this clonotype. The target antigen is unknown.

This sample comprised peripheral blood mononuclear cells (PBMCs), obtained at new diagnosis, from a patient treated with antithyroid drugs. V and J are TRBV12-3 or TRBV12-4 and TRBJ1-2; D not certain. This sequence originates from a female donor with Graves disease. CDR3 DNA sequence: TGTGCCAGCAGTGCCCGAAGGCGTGCGGTTGGCTACACCTTC. This sequence encodes CASSARRRAVGYTF.